This T cell receptor (beta chain) was sequenced for a study of blood T cell repertoires in COVID-19. Study at large: Whether acute or convalescent, the COVID-19 samples came from the United States, Italy and Spain. Nucleic acid was either cDNA or gDNA, and it came from T cells, B-cell-depleted T cells, or PBMCs.

Method: immunoSEQ multiplex PCR; TCRdb's copy keeps in-frame clones and lacks some. The data hold more than 200,000 clones, with about 89% observed a single time. Germline CDR1 is SGHRS and CDR2 is YFSETQ. The CDR3 consists of 15 residues. Trimming pared 4 bases from V and 3 bases from J, leaving 15 bases between. This TCR came from a woman in her twenties or thirties who had recovered from COVID-19. This chain connects TRBV5-1 to TRBJ2-3; maybe TRBD2 (5 bases). The sample was PBMCs or T cells enriched from blood (not recorded which). This CDR3 is CASSNWTPGTDTQYF. In DNA form, the CDR3 reads TGCGCCAGCAGCAACTGGACGCCGGGGACAGATACGCAGTATTTT.